The 9 T cell receptor beta chains below come from one sample, sequenced in a study of CD8 T cells in Susac syndrome. RNA amounts of about 0.45 to 1 ug underwent reverse transcription with random hexamers. TCRdb fed the immunoSEQ multiplex PCR reads into MiXCR, producing one record per CDR3 protein. The data show about 80,000 distinct CDR3 sequences, just under 95% seen once. The source material was CD8+ T cells from PBMCs. All receptors derive from a human donor in good health.

The chain carries TRBV28 and TRBJ1-4, with 8 bases fitting TRBD1. V shed 6 bases, J shed 7 bases, and the junction held 10 bases outside the gene matches. This CDR3 is 15 amino acids long. Germline CDR1 and CDR2: MDHEN and SYDVKM. CDR3 in amino acids: CASSQRRTGFEKLFF. The CDR3 DNA reads as TGTGCCAGCAGCCAAAGGCGGACAGGGTTTGAAAAACTGTTTTTT.

The rearrangement links TRBV4-1 to TRBJ2-7, with D maybe TRBD1 (6 bases). Per germline, CDR1 MGHRA and CDR2 YSYEKL. This CDR3 is built from 15 residues. V was clipped by 1 base and J by 1 base, with 11 bases between them. The CDR3 DNA follows: TGCGCCAGCAGCCAAGTTCCACAGGGTTCCTACGAGCAGTACTTC. Translating gives CASSQVPQGSYEQYF.

V and J are TRBV5-6 and TRBJ2-7; 9 bases line up with TRBD1. The V gene end was trimmed by 4 bases and the J gene end by 5 bases; junction bases not matched to a gene: 25. The CDR3 length is 20 residues. CDR1 and CDR2 (germline): SGHDT, YYEEEE. The CDR3 nucleotides read TGTGCCAGCAGCGCGCCCTTTACAGGGGGCGCATTAGAGGTTCGTCACGAGCAGTACGTC. It codes for CASSAPFTGGALEVRHEQYV.

This clonotype was counted a single time. V and J are TRBV27 and TRBJ1-2; the D gene is possibly TRBD1 (6 bases). This CDR3 contains 17 residues. The V end was cut by 2 bases, the J end by 0 bases, with 16 bases between. Germline CDR1 reads MNHEY; CDR2 reads SMNVEV (reference sequence). CDR3 loop: CASSLKGVLGANYGYTF. As DNA, the CDR3 is TGTGCCAGCAGTTTAAAGGGGGTATTAGGGGCTAACTATGGCTACACCTTC.

This rearrangement joins TRBV9 to TRBJ2-2, with 12 nucleotides matching TRBD1. Trimming took 3 bases from V and 5 from J; bases not matched to a gene: 8. The CDR3 has 17 amino acids. Germline V gene data show CDR1 as SGDLS and CDR2 as YYNGEE. DNA for the CDR3: TGTGCCAGCAGCGCCCCCCGGGACAGGGGGCAAACCGGGGAGCTGTTTTTT. The encoded protein is CASSAPRDRGQTGELFF. The entire variable domain, with the rest obtained from reference TRBV9 and TRBJ2-2, is as follows: DSGVTQTPKHLITATGQRVTLRCSPRSGDLSVYWYQQSLDQGLQFLIQYYNGEERAKGNILERFSAQQFPDLHSELNLSSLELGDSALYFCASSAPRDRGQTGELFFGEGSRLTVL.

This rearrangement joins TRBV18 to TRBJ2-3; 8 bases map to TRBD2. The germline V gene has CDR1 KGHSH and CDR2 LQKENI. V was clipped by 2 bases and J by 3 bases; unmatched bases: 4. The CDR3 has 15 amino acids. The CDR3, as DNA: TGTGCCAGCTCACCAAGCGGGAGCCTTACAGATACGCAGTATTTT. Translating it yields CASSPSGSLTDTQYF.

The chain links TRBV4-1 to TRBJ1-1; 8 bases match TRBD1. Trimming took 7 bases from V and 0 from J; bases not matched to a gene: 7. The CDR3 sequence is 15 residues long. Germline V CDR1 and CDR2: MGHRA, YSYEKL. CDR3 bases: TGCGCCAGCAACCATGGACAGGGAATGAACACTGAAGCTTTCTTT. Translating gives CASNHGQGMNTEAFF.

As DNA, the CDR3 is TGCGCCAGCAGCCTGGATGAGTTGGGAACTTCACCCCTCCACTTT. Amino acids: CASSLDELGTSPLHF. V and J are TRBV5-1 and TRBJ1-6; D gene unclear. This CDR3 is built from 15 residues. Trimming shortened V by 4 bases and J by 9 bases, and 17 bases separated the two germline ends. The V gene's germline CDR1 is SGHRS and CDR2 YFSETQ.

V and J are TRBV15 and TRBJ1-2; D not resolved. The CDR3 spans 17 residues. Trimming took off 5 bases at V and 4 bases at J, with 23 bases between the two ends. CDR1 is LNHNV and CDR2 is YYDKDF in the germline V gene (reference sequence). CDR3 region: CATSASSGSGGIYGYTF. For the CDR3, the DNA is TGTGCCACCAGCGCTTCATCGGGCTCCGGAGGGATCTATGGCTACACCTTC. Drawing the rest from reference TRBV15 and TRBJ1-2, the complete variable domain is DAMVIQNPRYQVTQFGKPVTLSCSQTLNHNVMYWYQQKSSQAPKLLFHYYDKDFNNEADTPDNFQSRRPNTSFCFLDIRSPGLGDTAMYLCATSASSGSGGIYGYTFGSGTRLTVV.